These 15 T cell receptor beta chains share one sample of origin, sequenced in a study of blood T cell repertoires in COVID-19. Here immunoSEQ multiplex PCR was the method, and the copy in TCRdb shows in-frame clones only, minus some. The table records roughly 150,000 clones, around 74% of them present only once. Sequencing was done on a sample of peripheral blood. These receptors were collected from a woman aged 60 to 75 with COVID-19, enrolled during active disease.

The chain combines TRBV6-2 or TRBV6-3 with TRBJ2-5; D might be TRBD1 (6 bases). The CDR3 is 14 residues long. V lost 5 bases and J 3 bases, leaving 13 bases between the germline ends. Germline V lookup: CDR1 MNHEY, CDR2 SVGEGT. In DNA form, the CDR3 reads TGTGCCAGCAGTCCCGGACAGATTAAAGAGACCCAGTACTTC. It translates to CASSPGQIKETQYF.

The chain recombines TRBV5-4 with TRBJ2-1, with D perhaps matching TRBD2 (6 bases). CDR3 length: 14 amino acids. The V gene's germline CDR1 is SGHNT and CDR2 YYREEE (reference sequence). Trimming shortened V by 0 bases and J by 8 bases, and 12 bases separated the two germline ends. CDR3 nucleotide sequence: TGTGCCAGCAGCTTGGGCCTAGCGAACGATGAGCAGTTCTTC. Translating it yields CASSLGLANDEQFF.

The CDR3 coding sequence is TGTGCCAGCAGCTCCCGGACTGCCTACGAGCAGTACTTC. Amino acids: CASSSRTAYEQYF. The gene calls are TRBV13 and TRBJ2-7, with a possible D match to TRBD2 (5 bases). Germline V lookup: CDR1 PRHDT, CDR2 FYEKMQ (reference sequence). There are 13 residues in the CDR3. V lost 4 bases, J lost 2 bases, and 9 bases lay in between.

This clone has only a few counts. V usage is TRBV5-1 and J usage is TRBJ2-2; 7 bases fit TRBD1. Trimming at V came to 3 bases and at J to 4 bases, leaving 6 bases not matched to a gene. In germline, CDR1 is SGHRS, CDR2 YFSETQ. This CDR3 contains 15 residues. CDR3 loop: CASSSDRVGTGELFF. The CDR3 DNA reads as TGCGCCAGCAGCTCTGACAGGGTTGGCACCGGGGAGCTGTTTTTT. Full variable domain (missing parts from reference TRBV5-1 and TRBJ2-2): KAGVTQTPRYLIKTRGQQVTLSCSPISGHRSVSWYQQTPGQGLQFLFEYFSETQRNKGNFPGRFSGRQFSNSRSEMNVSTLELGDSALYLCASSSDRVGTGELFFGEGSRLTVL.

V usage is TRBV7-2 and J usage is TRBJ1-1; D perhaps matches TRBD1 (5 bases). From germline, CDR1 is SGHTA and CDR2 FQGNSA. V shed 4 bases and J shed 3 bases, with 12 bases lying between them. The CDR3 consists of 14 residues. This CDR3 reads CASSWKPGDTEAFF. DNA for the CDR3: TGTGCCAGCAGCTGGAAACCGGGGGACACTGAAGCTTTCTTT.

The gene calls are TRBV19 and TRBJ1-5, with 7 positions matching TRBD1. CDR1 and CDR2 from the germline V gene are LNHDA and SQIVND (reference sequence). The junction had 12 bases not matched to a gene; V was cut back by 6 bases and J by 4 bases. This CDR3 spans 16 amino acids. CDR3 protein: CASSSLTGDWNQPQHF. The CDR3 DNA reads TGTGCCAGTAGCTCCCTCACAGGGGATTGGAATCAGCCCCAGCATTTT.

This clone was seen only once. The J gene is TRBJ2-1, the V gene TRBV9; D perhaps matches TRBD2 (5 bases). The CDR3 consists of 15 residues. Between the trimmed V and J ends, which lost 2 bases and 5 bases, there was a span of 14 bases. Per germline, CDR1 SGDLS and CDR2 YYNGEE. CDR3 in amino acids: CASSVGGGDNNEQFF. CDR3 sequence (DNA): TGTGCCAGCAGCGTTGGTGGAGGCGACAACAATGAGCAGTTCTTC.

The gene calls are TRBV6-2 or TRBV6-3 and TRBJ1-1; no clear D. The germline CDR1 and CDR2 sequences are MNHEY and SVGEGT. There are 12 residues in the CDR3. V lost 1 base, J lost 7 bases, and 7 bases lay in between. CDR3 bases: TGTGCCAGCAGTTACTTTCCCGGTGAAGCTTTCTTT. Amino acid sequence: CASSYFPGEAFF.

The genes are TRBV5-4 and TRBJ2-3, with TRBD2 matching 8 bases. CDR1 SGHNT and CDR2 YYREEE come from the germline V gene (reference sequence). J was trimmed by 2 bases and V by 4 bases; bases with no gene match: 9. This CDR3 contains 16 residues. The CDR3 region has the DNA TGTGCCAGCAGCGCAGCCGGGACTAGAAACACAGATACGCAGTATTTT. Translated: CASSAAGTRNTDTQYF.

V is TRBV27 and J is TRBJ1-2; maybe TRBD1 (6 bases). Germline CDR1 is MNHEY and CDR2 is SMNVEV (reference sequence). Trimming shortened V by 0 bases and J by 5 bases, and 16 bases separated the two germline ends. The CDR3 totals 16 residues. Here the CDR3 DNA reads TGTGCCAGCAGTTTATCCCCTCCGGACAGTCAATATGGCTACACCTTC. Translating gives CASSLSPPDSQYGYTF.

V gene TRBV14 combines with J gene TRBJ2-1; TRBD2 might be the D (6 bases). With 2 bases removed from V and 4 bases from J, the gap between germline ends came to 12 bases. Germline loops: CDR1 SGHDN, CDR2 FVKESK. The CDR3 sequence is 15 residues long. Here the CDR3 DNA reads TGTGCCAGCAGCCAAATTAGCGGTTTTTACAATGAGCAGTTCTTC. Translated: CASSQISGFYNEQFF.

This clone was found once. The chain links TRBV6-5 to TRBJ1-1, with no clear D. The CDR3 is made up of 14 amino acids. V lost 8 bases to trimming and J lost 11 bases, with 24 bases between them. From germline, CDR1 is MNHEY and CDR2 SVGAGI. CDR3 DNA sequence: TGTGCCAGCCGCGGAGACTCGCAGTTCCGGAAGGCTTTCTTT. This gives the protein CASRGDSQFRKAFF.

This clone was recorded only once. The V and J genes are TRBV28 and TRBJ2-7; D is perhaps TRBD2 (6 bases). Trimming took off 3 bases at V and 7 bases at J, with 7 bases between the two ends. The length of the CDR3 is 11 residues. Germline V gene lookup returns CDR1 MDHEN and CDR2 SYDVKM. CDR3 DNA sequence: TGTGCCAGCAGTTTCCGGGGGGAGCAGTACTTC. Translation gives CASSFRGEQYF.

The chain recombines TRBV14 with TRBJ1-6; the D is unclear. V was pared by 3 bases and J by 0 bases, with 15 bases between. The germline gives CDR1 SGHDN, CDR2 FVKESK. The CDR3 is made up of 18 amino acids. The CDR3 DNA reads as TGTGCCAGCAGCCATAAGGTGGGCCCGAGCTCCTATAATTCACCCCTCCACTTT. It is translated as CASSHKVGPSSYNSPLHF.

This clone was detected once. The V and J genes are TRBV27 and TRBJ1-2, with 10 nucleotides matching TRBD1. Germline CDR1 and CDR2: MNHEY and SMNVEV (reference sequence). V shed 5 bases, J shed 7 bases, and the junction held 10 bases outside the gene matches. This CDR3 region has 15 residues. The CDR3 sequence: CASSRSIDRGPGYTF. CDR3 DNA: TGTGCCAGCAGTAGATCCATTGACAGGGGGCCTGGCTACACCTTC.